These T cell receptor beta chains were read from a single sample in a study of blood T cell repertoires in COVID-19. Sequenced by immunoSEQ multiplex PCR; TCRdb stores in-frame clones only, minus some. The sample consists of about 330,000 clones, 87% of them appearing once. Sequences were obtained from PBMCs or T cells enriched from blood (not recorded which). The receptors were gathered from a woman aged 25 to 39 who had recovered from COVID-19. CDR3s include the opening cysteine and the closing phenylalanine or tryptophan. The order of the fields is clone size, D gene, V gene, J gene, CDR3 protein, CDR3 DNA. The D gene is left open where the match is weak. Not every row has a clone size; where given, it reads once, few, many or a size class.

>once|TRBD2|TRBV7-7|TRBJ2-7
CASSLGAGSHYEQYF
TGTGCCAGCAGCTTAGGAGCGGGAAGCCACTACGAGCAGTACTTC
>-|-|TRBV19|TRBJ1-2
CARPTDPYGYTF
TGTGCCAGGCCGACAGACCCATATGGCTACACCTTC
>-|TRBD1|TRBV11-2|TRBJ1-3
CASSLWGDRGGNTIYF
TGTGCCAGCAGCTTATGGGGAGACAGGGGTGGAAACACCATATATTTT
>-|TRBD2|TRBV28|TRBJ2-3
CASSYVPLSGGIGGTDTQYF
TGTGCCAGCAGTTATGTGCCTCTGAGCGGGGGGATCGGGGGCACAGATACGCAGTATTTT
>once|TRBD1|TRBV2|TRBJ1-1
CASSLQGWKNTEAFF
TGTGCCAGCAGTCTACAGGGGTGGAAGAACACTGAAGCTTTCTTT
>few|-|TRBV2|TRBJ1-2
CASSEGRSGVSGYTF
TGTGCCAGCAGTGAAGGCAGGAGCGGGGTCTCTGGCTACACCTTC
>-|-|TRBV5-1|TRBJ2-7
CASSLVGRGNYEQYF
TGCGCCAGCAGCTTGGTGGGTAGGGGTAACTACGAGCAGTACTTC
>once|-|TRBV11-2|TRBJ1-4
CASSLEGGLRGKLFF
TGTGCCAGCAGCTTAGAAGGCGGCCTTCGCGGAAAACTGTTTTTT
>-|-|TRBV19|TRBJ2-1
CASSITGLAYEQFF
TGTGCCAGTAGTATTACGGGCCTAGCATACGAGCAGTTCTTC
>-|-|TRBV11-2|TRBJ2-7
CASSLDGGDGYEQYF
TGTGCCAGCAGCTTAGACGGAGGGGACGGGTACGAGCAGTACTTC
>-|-|TRBV29-1|TRBJ2-3
CSVENRPDTQYF
TGCAGCGTTGAAAACAGGCCAGATACGCAGTATTTT
>-|-|TRBV4-2|TRBJ1-1
CASSQWGRGNTEAFF
TGTGCCAGCAGCCAATGGGGCAGGGGGAACACTGAAGCTTTCTTT
>-|TRBD1|TRBV6-2/TRBV6-3|TRBJ1-5
CASSYAGTGGQPQHF
TGTGCCAGCAGTTACGCCGGGACAGGGGGTCAGCCCCAGCATTTT
>-|-|TRBV15|TRBJ1-5
CATSRDRGGFQPQHF
TGTGCCACCAGCAGAGATCGTGGGGGGTTCCAGCCCCAGCATTTT
>-|-|TRBV28|TRBJ2-7
CASSTSDKTYEQYF
TGTGCCAGCAGTACGTCCGACAAAACCTACGAGCAGTACTTC
>once|-|TRBV21-1|TRBJ2-7
CASSRGDRGGHEQYF
TGTGCCAGCAGCCGAGGGGACAGGGGGGGCCACGAGCAGTACTTC
>-|-|TRBV3-1/TRBV3-2|TRBJ2-7
CASSDSGSTYEQYF
TGTGCCAGCAGCGACTCCGGGTCAACCTACGAGCAGTACTTC
>-|TRBD1|TRBV19|TRBJ1-2
CASSIRTGDPYGYTF
TGTGCCAGTAGTATACGGACAGGGGACCCCTATGGCTACACCTTC
>-|-|TRBV27|TRBJ2-7
CASSLSYRREQYF
TGTGCCAGCAGTTTATCGTACCGGCGGGAGCAGTACTTC
>-|TRBD1|TRBV5-5|TRBJ1-5
CASSLGQGAYQPQHF
TGTGCCAGCAGCTTGGGGCAGGGGGCTTATCAGCCCCAGCATTTT
>-|-|TRBV5-4|TRBJ2-5
CASSFTGQFQETQYF
TGTGCCAGCAGCTTTACAGGACAGTTCCAAGAGACCCAGTACTTC
>-|-|TRBV18|TRBJ1-6
CASSGGTNSPLHF
TGTGCCAGCTCAGGGGGGACTAATTCACCCCTCCACTTT
>-|-|TRBV15|TRBJ1-5
CATRRQGNQPQHF
TGTGCCACCAGGAGACAGGGCAATCAGCCCCAGCATTTT
>-|-|TRBV7-3|TRBJ1-5
CASSLTLRVDQPQHF
TGTGCCAGCAGCTTAACGCTACGGGTTGATCAGCCCCAGCATTTT
>-|-|TRBV9|TRBJ1-3
CASSAQGVGGNTIYF
TGTGCCAGCAGCGCCCAGGGCGTTGGAGGAAACACCATATATTTT
>-|-|TRBV27|TRBJ1-3
CASSSSRGGNTIYF
TGTGCCAGCAGTTCCTCCAGGGGAGGAAACACCATATATTTT
>-|-|TRBV6-5|TRBJ1-6
CASSRQSSYNSPLHF
TGTGCCAGCAGTCGACAGAGCTCCTATAATTCACCCCTCCACTTT
>once|TRBD1|TRBV3-1/TRBV3-2|TRBJ1-1
CASSAEPGQGGTEAFF
TGTGCCAGCAGTGCCGAACCTGGACAGGGAGGGACTGAAGCTTTCTTT
>-|-|TRBV30|TRBJ1-6
CAWSVPTRERSPLHF
TGTGCCTGGAGTGTGCCCACCAGGGAACGATCACCCCTCCACTTT
>-|TRBD1|TRBV13|TRBJ2-4
CASSLGVQGTGKFAYF
TGTGCCAGCAGCTTAGGAGTTCAAGGGACAGGGAAGTTTGCGTACTTC
>-|TRBD1|TRBV5-4|TRBJ1-2
CASSPGQGLTGGYTF
TGTGCCAGCAGCCCCGGACAGGGCTTAACGGGTGGCTACACCTTC
>-|-|TRBV6-5|TRBJ2-5
CASSYVGPETQYF
TGTGCCAGCAGTTACGTTGGGCCCGAGACCCAGTACTTC
>-|TRBD1|TRBV5-4|TRBJ2-7
CASSLQGSYEQYF
TGTGCCAGCAGCTTACAGGGGTCCTACGAGCAGTACTTC
>-|-|TRBV6-5|TRBJ1-1
CASSLYTGSTGAFF
TGTGCCAGCAGCCTATATACAGGGAGTACAGGGGCTTTCTTT
>-|TRBD1|TRBV6-5|TRBJ1-2
CASRKGQGAYGYTF
TGTGCCAGCAGGAAGGGACAGGGGGCATATGGCTACACCTTC
>-|-|TRBV6-1|TRBJ1-6
CASSEDLGSPLHF
TGTGCCAGCAGTGAAGACCTAGGTTCACCCCTCCACTTT
>-|-|TRBV4-2|TRBJ2-7
CASSQADSYEQYF
TGTGCCAGCAGCCAGGCGGACAGTTACGAGCAGTACTTC
>few|TRBD1|TRBV7-6|TRBJ2-7
CASSLQGTEFYEQYF
TGTGCCAGCAGCCTACAGGGGACAGAATTTTACGAGCAGTACTTC
>-|-|TRBV12-3/TRBV12-4|TRBJ1-2
CASSSGNGFGYTF
TGTGCCAGCTCAAGCGGTAACGGGTTTGGCTACACCTTC
>-|TRBD2|TRBV7-2|TRBJ2-7
CASSLVGLAGGLPLYEQYF
TGTGCCAGCAGCTTAGTAGGTTTAGCGGGGGGCCTCCCTCTCTACGAGCAGTACTTC
>-|-|TRBV19|TRBJ1-6
CASSAGPYSSYNSPLHF
TGTGCCAGTAGTGCGGGACCCTACAGCTCCTATAATTCACCCCTCCACTTT
>-|-|TRBV21-1|TRBJ2-1
CASSKHGGPTKYNEQFF
TGTGCCAGCAGCAAACACGGAGGACCCACGAAATACAATGAGCAGTTCTTC
>-|-|TRBV7-7|TRBJ2-1
CASSQTTGTSSYNEQFF
TGTGCTAGCAGTCAAACCACAGGGACCAGCTCCTACAATGAGCAGTTCTTC
>-|TRBD2|TRBV7-2|TRBJ2-7
CASSWGTSGVSYEQYF
TGTGCCAGCAGCTGGGGGACTAGCGGGGTGTCCTACGAGCAGTACTTC
>once|-|TRBV7-9|TRBJ1-5
CASSARDNQPQHF
TGTGCCAGCAGCGCCCGGGACAATCAGCCCCAGCATTTT
>-|-|TRBV6-5|TRBJ1-2
CASRGPNYGYTF
TGTGCCAGCAGGGGGCCTAACTATGGCTACACCTTC
>-|-|TRBV10-3|TRBJ2-2
CATERGTLVNTGELFF
TGTGCCACCGAAAGGGGGACCCTTGTGAACACCGGGGAGCTGTTTTTT
>-|TRBD1|TRBV15|TRBJ2-7
CATSSYRGYEQYF
TGTGCCACCAGCAGTTACAGGGGCTACGAGCAGTACTTC
>-|TRBD2|TRBV5-1|TRBJ2-1
CASMMSSGGDNEQFF
TGCGCCAGCATGATGTCTAGCGGGGGGGACAATGAGCAGTTCTTC
>-|-|TRBV3-1/TRBV3-2|TRBJ1-6
CASSPPCSSYNSPLHF
TGTGCCAGCAGCCCCCCGTGTAGCTCCTATAATTCACCCCTCCACTTT